The 29 T cell receptor beta chains given below trace back to one sample, sequenced in a study of shared clonotypes between healthy human individuals. The table came from immunoSEQ multiplex PCR; TCRdb's copy has only in-frame clones and leaves some out. This sample carries approximately 2,000,000 clones, roughly 92% of them seen once, and the ten largest clones take approximately 0.4%. Sequencing was done on a sample of naive CD4+ T cells from PBMCs. Subset: CD45RA+ positively selected. The receptors originated from a man between 18 and 29 years old in good health. Some clones in this sample may be carry-over from other donors' samples.

The J gene is TRBJ2-5, the V gene TRBV4-2; 13 nucleotides agree with TRBD2. Germline values: CDR1 LGHNA, CDR2 YNFKEQ. The CDR3 covers 16 residues. V gave up 2 bases and J gave up 5 bases; unmatched junction bases: 5. CDR3 bases: TGTGCCAGCAGCCAACAACTAGCGGGAGGGGTGGAGACCCAGTACTTC. Translated, it gives CASSQQLAGGVETQYF.

This chain links TRBV5-1 with TRBJ1-2; D ambiguous. The CDR3 length is 15 residues. The V gene's germline CDR1 is SGHRS and CDR2 YFSETQ. V was trimmed by 1 base and J by 8 bases, leaving 18 bases between them. This CDR3 reads CASSLILGSSGGYTF. CDR3 sequence (DNA): TGCGCCAGCAGCTTGATTTTAGGGAGCAGCGGCGGCTACACCTTC.

The gene calls are TRBV7-3 and TRBJ2-1, with 7 positions matching TRBD1. The CDR3 sequence is 15 residues long. CDR1 and CDR2 (germline): SGHTA, FQGTGA. Losses at the gene ends were 5 bases for V and 3 bases for J; bases not matched to a gene: 7. CDR3 amino acids: CASSIMGTDYNEQFF. The CDR3 DNA is TGTGCCAGCAGCATAATGGGGACAGACTACAATGAGCAGTTCTTC.

The rearrangement joins TRBV7-9 to TRBJ2-7; 13 bases align to TRBD2. V trimming: 5 bases; J trimming: 4 bases; junction bases outside the gene matches: 11. CDR3 length equals 17 residues. Germline CDR1 reads SEHNR; CDR2 reads FQNEAQ (reference sequence). The DNA for the CDR3 is TGTGCCAGCAGCCCAGACGGGACTAGCGGGATTTTTTACGAGCAGTACTTC. Amino acids: CASSPDGTSGIFYEQYF.

Here the CDR3 DNA reads TGTGCCTGGATGAGGGGCAAGGCTTCACCCCTCCACTTT. Its translation: CAWMRGKASPLHF. This chain links TRBV30 with TRBJ1-6, with a possible D match to TRBD1 (5 bases). The CDR3 sequence is 13 residues long. Germline V lookup: CDR1 GTSNPN, CDR2 SVGIG (reference sequence). V was cut by 4 bases and J by 9 bases, with 13 bases left in between.

This chain joins TRBV27 and TRBJ2-7; the D call may be TRBD1 or TRBD2 (5 bases each). CDR3 size: 18 residues. CDR1 is MNHEY, CDR2 SMNVEV, per germline (reference sequence). The V end lost 8 bases, the J end lost 2 bases, and 28 bases lay between the germline ends. As DNA, the CDR3 is TGTGCCAGCTCGTCCCGGGGCCCAATCCGGGGTACTCCCTACGAGCAGTACTTC. Protein sequence: CASSSRGPIRGTPYEQYF.

This chain connects TRBV7-6 to TRBJ1-1, with D possibly matching TRBD1 (6 bases). This CDR3 comprises 12 residues. Between the trimmed V and J ends, which lost 5 bases and 10 bases, there was a span of 14 bases. Looked up from germline, CDR1 is SGHVS and CDR2 is FNYEAQ. The CDR3 DNA is TGTGCCAGCAGCCAAACGGGGGGGCGAGCTTTCTTT. It encodes CASSQTGGRAFF.

This clone was seen a handful of times. In the same sample, other DNA sequences code for this CDR3. The chain combines TRBV2 with TRBJ1-5, with D uncertain. CDR1 is SNHLY and CDR2 is FYNNEI in the germline V gene. With 3 bases removed from V and 4 bases from J, the gap between germline ends came to 7 bases. This CDR3 has 13 amino acids. DNA for the CDR3: TGTGCCAGCAGTGATCGGGAGAATCAGCCCCAGCATTTT. This encodes CASSDRENQPQHF.

This sequence joins TRBV5-1 and TRBJ1-5, with 8 bases identical to TRBD1. J was trimmed by 11 bases and V by 4 bases; bases with no gene match: 14. The CDR3 has 15 residues. Germline V gene data show CDR1 as SGHRS and CDR2 as YFSETQ. DNA for the CDR3: TGCGCCAGCAGCGTAATGGGACAGGCCTCCGAAGCCCAGCATTTT. This translates into CASSVMGQASEAQHF.

V is TRBV4-2 and J is TRBJ1-4; perhaps TRBD1 as D (6 bases). Germline V gene sequence: CDR1 LGHNA, CDR2 YNFKEQ. The CDR3 loop spans 16 amino acids. With 1 base removed from V and 3 bases from J, the gap between germline ends came to 12 bases. DNA for the CDR3: TGTGCCAGCAGCCAAGGCACAGGGTTAGCTAATGAAAAACTGTTTTTT. Protein product: CASSQGTGLANEKLFF.

The chain recombines TRBV4-1 with TRBJ2-7; 7 nucleotides match TRBD2. Losses at the gene ends were 4 bases for V and 0 bases for J; bases not matched to a gene: 6. CDR1 and CDR2 from the germline V gene are MGHRA and YSYEKL. The CDR3 is 15 residues long. The chain's CDR3 is CASSRGLADSYEQYF. CDR3 nucleotides: TGCGCCAGCAGCCGAGGGCTAGCGGACTCCTACGAGCAGTACTTC.

The chain employs TRBV5-6 and TRBJ2-6; TRBD2 matches at 13 bases. J gave up 0 bases and V 4 bases, and 7 bases lay outside the gene matches. The V gene's germline CDR1 is SGHDT and CDR2 YYEEEE. The CDR3 runs 19 residues. The chain's CDR3 is CASSPEGLAGASGANVLTF. The DNA for the CDR3 is TGTGCCAGCAGCCCGGAAGGACTAGCGGGAGCCTCTGGGGCCAACGTCCTGACTTTC.

V and J are TRBV11-3 and TRBJ2-7; D remains unclear. With 4 bases removed from V and 6 bases from J, the gap between germline ends came to 13 bases. The length of the CDR3 is 13 residues. Germline V gene lookup returns CDR1 SGHNT and CDR2 YENEEA. The CDR3 spells CASSSGLLSEQYF. The CDR3 region has the DNA TGTGCCAGCAGCTCGGGCCTTTTGTCCGAGCAGTACTTC.

The chain carries TRBV5-6 and TRBJ1-1; D is ambiguous. V was clipped by 1 base and J by 0 bases, with 16 bases between them. The CDR3 sequence is 17 residues long. Germline V gives CDR1 SGHDT, CDR2 YYEEEE. This CDR3 reads CASSLFHPELMNTEAFF. CDR3 in DNA: TGTGCCAGCAGCTTGTTCCACCCGGAGCTCATGAACACTGAAGCTTTCTTT.

The chain has TRBV5-4 and TRBJ2-7; perhaps TRBD2 as D (6 bases). Trimming cost V 4 bases and J 6 bases, with 23 bases left between them. This CDR3 is built from 16 residues. The germline gives CDR1 SGHNT, CDR2 YYREEE (reference sequence). CDR3 amino acids: CASSPAGVLGGSEQYF. For the CDR3, the DNA is TGTGCCAGCAGCCCGGCTGGAGTATTGGGGGGAAGCGAGCAGTACTTC.

This clone turned up a few times. The chain carries TRBV6-1 and TRBJ1-5; D uncertain. This CDR3 is 14 amino acids long. V gave up 7 bases and J gave up 6 bases, with 16 bases separating them. Looked up from germline, CDR1 is MNHNS and CDR2 is SASEGT. The CDR3 nucleotides are TGTGCCAGCACCCCTCGGCCGGGAACTCAGCCCCAGCATTTT. Protein sequence: CASTPRPGTQPQHF.

This chain joins TRBV18 and TRBJ2-3; 9 nucleotides match TRBD1. This CDR3 has 17 residues. CDR1 and CDR2 (germline): KGHSH, LQKENI. Trimming removed 3 bases from V and 2 bases from J; junction bases left unmatched: 9. The CDR3 nucleotides read TGTGCCAGCTCACCCCCTAACAGGGGGCTAGACACAGATACGCAGTATTTT. Translated, it gives CASSPPNRGLDTDTQYF.

The V and J genes are TRBV13 and TRBJ2-7; perhaps TRBD2 as D (6 bases). Between the trimmed V and J ends, which lost 5 bases and 3 bases, there was a span of 14 bases. The CDR3 spans 14 residues. The germline V gene encodes CDR1 PRHDT and CDR2 FYEKMQ (reference sequence). The CDR3 coding sequence is TGTGCCAGCAGCCGTTTGGTGGGGGGCTACGAGCAGTACTTC. Amino acid sequence: CASSRLVGGYEQYF.

The chain has TRBV10-3 and TRBJ2-5, with D tentatively TRBD2 (5 bases). Germline lookup yields CDR1 ENHRY and CDR2 SYGVKD. V gave up 10 bases and J gave up 7 bases, with 13 bases separating them. The CDR3 is 11 amino acids. As DNA, the CDR3 is TGTGCCACCGGACTTGGGCCGACCCAGTACTTC. Translated, it gives CATGLGPTQYF.

This clone appeared once. The chain carries TRBV9 and TRBJ2-7; possible D gene TRBD1, 6 bases. V was trimmed by 5 bases and J by 8 bases, leaving 14 bases between them. The CDR3 runs to 12 residues. Germline assignment: CDR1 SGDLS and CDR2 YYNGEE. CDR3 coding DNA: TGTGCCAGCAGTGCAACACAGGGCCAGCAGTACTTC. Amino acids: CASSATQGQQYF.

V is TRBV20-1 and J is TRBJ2-3, with D hard to call. Germline-derived CDR1 and CDR2 are DFQATT and SNEGSKA (reference sequence). With 0 bases removed from V and 7 bases from J, the gap between germline ends came to 5 bases. CDR3 length equals 11 residues. The CDR3: CSARDRNTQYF. CDR3 in DNA: TGCAGTGCTAGAGATCGGAATACGCAGTATTTT.

This clone was seen once. The genes are TRBV25-1 and TRBJ2-3, with D uncertain. The CDR3 totals 13 residues. Germline CDR1 MGHDK, CDR2 SYGVNS. Trimming left V 6 bases short and J 4 bases short, with 11 bases between. CDR3 region: CASRALNSDTQYF. Here the CDR3 DNA reads TGTGCCAGCAGGGCATTGAACTCAGATACGCAGTATTTT.

V usage is TRBV18 and J usage is TRBJ1-2; maybe TRBD1 (5 bases). The germline V gene has CDR1 KGHSH and CDR2 LQKENI. The CDR3 extends over 14 amino acids. Trimming pared 3 bases from V and 8 bases from J, leaving 16 bases between. As DNA, the CDR3 is TGTGCCAGCTCACCGTCCTCAGGACACGAGGGCTACACCTTC. This codes for CASSPSSGHEGYTF.

The chain recombines TRBV2 with TRBJ1-5; TRBD1 might be the D (6 bases). Deletions cut 5 bases from V and 11 bases from J, with 16 bases between. Germline CDR1 is SNHLY and CDR2 is FYNNEI. The CDR3 is made up of 13 amino acids. The CDR3, as DNA: TGTGCCAGCAGTCGGGCCGAGCAGGGGACCCAGCATTTT. It specifies CASSRAEQGTQHF.

V and J are TRBV5-4 and TRBJ2-2; D uncertain. This CDR3 is 13 amino acids long. Trimming removed 5 bases from V and 6 bases from J, with 11 bases in between. Germline values: CDR1 SGHNT, CDR2 YYREEE (reference sequence). The CDR3 DNA follows: TGTGCCAGCAGAAGAGAGTTTGCCGGGGAGCTGTTTTTT. Its translation is CASRREFAGELFF. Using reference TRBV5-4 and TRBJ2-2 for the parts outside the CDR3, the full variable domain is ETGVTQSPTHLIKTRGQQVTLRCSSQSGHNTVSWYQQALGQGPQFIFQYYREEENGRGNFPPRFSGLQFPNYSSELNVNALELDDSALYLCASRREFAGELFFGEGSRLTVL.

In the case of this clone: Other DNA sequences in this specimen translate into the identical CDR3. V is TRBV5-1 and J is TRBJ1-1; tentatively, D is TRBD1 (5 bases). The CDR3 is 14 residues long. Germline assignment: CDR1 SGHRS and CDR2 YFSETQ. The V end lost 0 bases, the J end lost 1 base, and 7 bases lay between the germline ends. This CDR3 reads CASSLAGGNTEAFF. The CDR3, as DNA: TGCGCCAGCAGCTTGGCGGGGGGGAACACTGAAGCTTTCTTT. The whole variable domain, remainder taken from reference TRBV5-1 and TRBJ1-1, is KAGVTQTPRYLIKTRGQQVTLSCSPISGHRSVSWYQQTPGQGLQFLFEYFSETQRNKGNFPGRFSGRQFSNSRSEMNVSTLELGDSALYLCASSLAGGNTEAFFGQGTRLTVV.

V and J are TRBV7-3 and TRBJ1-5; D gene uncertain. CDR1 is SGHTA, CDR2 FQGTGA, per germline. Trimming cost V 6 bases and J 4 bases, with 13 bases left between them. The CDR3 is 14 amino acids. CDR3 coding DNA: TGTGCCAGCAGTCTGGACGCGGGGAATCAGCCCCAGCATTTT. It translates to CASSLDAGNQPQHF.

In this sample, this clone turned up once. The gene calls are TRBV5-1 and TRBJ1-1; 8 bases fit TRBD1. The CDR3 spans 16 residues. Germline V lookup: CDR1 SGHRS, CDR2 YFSETQ. Trimming removed 3 bases from V and 1 base from J; junction bases left unmatched: 8. Here the CDR3 reads CASSSLDRGWNTEAFF. CDR3 bases: TGCGCCAGCAGCTCGTTAGACAGGGGCTGGAACACTGAAGCTTTCTTT.

The chain couples TRBV30 to TRBJ2-7; D gene unclear. CDR1 is GTSNPN, CDR2 SVGIG, per germline (reference sequence). CDR3 size: 11 residues. V was cut by 4 bases and J by 9 bases, with 13 bases left in between. CDR3 residues: CAWTEAAVQYF. Written as DNA, the CDR3 is TGTGCCTGGACCGAGGCGGCAGTGCAGTACTTC.